This is a list of T cell receptor beta chains from one sample in a study of T cell repertoires in cytomegalovirus infection. For these receptors, no antigen is known. MiXCR was run by TCRdb on the reads, yielding one entry per CDR3 protein. The sample carries approximately 910,000 distinct CDR3 sequences, roughly 30% recorded once. The starting material was cultured CD8+ T cells from PBMCs, obtained from culture after CMV antigen stimulation. The receptor set was obtained from a human donor in good health (CMV status not recorded). Some clones in this sample may be carry-over from other donors' samples. The CDR3 runs from the conserved cysteine through the conserved F or W. A D gene is named only where the DNA matches it firmly. Part of the rows lack a size; the others show once, few, many or a class for expanded clones.

CDR3 protein	CDR3 DNA	D gene	clone size	J gene	V gene
CASSPRGGGTTDTQYF	TGTGCCAGCAGCCCTCGGGGAGGGGGCACCACAGATACGCAGTATTTT	-	-	TRBJ2-3	TRBV11-2
CASSLLDRGYEQYF	TGTGCCAGCAGCCTACTAGATCGGGGCTACGAGCAGTACTTC	-	many	TRBJ2-7	TRBV7-9
CASSSAGSTEAFF	TGTGCCAGCAGCTCCGCAGGGAGCACTGAAGCTTTCTTT	-	many	TRBJ1-1	TRBV7-3
CASSLSPGTAEKLFF	TGTGCCAGCAGCTTATCCCCCGGGACAGCTGAAAAACTGTTTTTT	TRBD1	many	TRBJ1-4	TRBV7-8
CVSSISATGELFF	TGTGTCAGTAGTATCTCGGCAACCGGGGAGCTGTTTTTT	-	-	TRBJ2-2	TRBV19
CASSQVESWGDRNSPLHF	TGCGCCAGCAGCCAAGTTGAGTCGTGGGGGGATAGGAATTCACCCCTCCACTTT	-	-	TRBJ1-6	TRBV4-3
CASSSGTTKNIQYF	TGTGCCAGCAGCTCCGGGACAACCAAAAACATTCAGTACTTC	-	-	TRBJ2-4	TRBV27
CASTPRGAKTEAFF	TGTGCCAGCACGCCAAGGGGGGCGAAGACTGAAGCTTTCTTT	-	-	TRBJ1-1	TRBV7-6
CSVEASKNTEAFF	TGCAGCGTTGAAGCCAGCAAAAACACTGAAGCTTTCTTT	-	few	TRBJ1-1	TRBV29-1
CASRKSPDRAYNEQFF	TGTGCCAGCAGAAAAAGCCCTGACAGGGCCTACAATGAGCAGTTCTTC	TRBD1	few	TRBJ2-1	TRBV28
CASSSRTGPYNEQFF	TGTGCCAGCAGCTCGAGGACAGGTCCCTACAATGAGCAGTTCTTC	TRBD1	-	TRBJ2-1	TRBV28
CASRSTMNTEAFF	TGTGCCAGCCGAAGTACAATGAACACTGAAGCTTTCTTT	-	few	TRBJ1-1	TRBV27
CASREGFADTQYF	TGTGCCAGCAGGGAGGGGTTTGCAGATACGCAGTATTTT	-	few	TRBJ2-3	TRBV7-9
CASSLGSQIVF	TGTGCCAGCAGCTTAGGCAGCCAAATTGTTTTT	-	few	TRBJ1-4	TRBV11-3
CASSLGLAAFF	TGTGCCAGCAGTTTAGGATTGGCGGCTTTCTTT	-	-	TRBJ1-1	TRBV27
CASSPSGTPKDEAFF	TGTGCCAGCAGCCCATCGGGGACCCCGAAGGATGAAGCTTTCTTT	-	-	TRBJ1-1	TRBV7-2
CASSLAGESEQFF	TGTGCCAGCAGCCTAGCGGGGGAAAGTGAGCAGTTCTTC	TRBD2	few	TRBJ2-1	TRBV7-6
CASSQDERQVQYF	TGCGCCAGCAGCCAAGATGAGAGACAGGTTCAGTATTTT	-	many	TRBJ2-3	TRBV4-1
CASSSQGFGGNQPQHF	TGTGCCAGCAGCTCCCAGGGGTTCGGGGGCAATCAGCCCCAGCATTTT	-	many	TRBJ1-5	TRBV7-2
CASSSRGLETFPTDTQYF	TGTGCCAGCAGTTCTCGGGGACTAGAGACGTTTCCCACAGATACGCAGTATTTT	TRBD2	-	TRBJ2-3	TRBV14
CASSLAGAPDGELFF	TGTGCCAGCAGTCTAGCGGGGGCCCCAGACGGGGAGCTGTTTTTT	TRBD2	few	TRBJ2-2	TRBV6-1
CASSPIAGFF	TGTGCCAGCAGCCCAATCGCTGGGTTCTTC	-	few	TRBJ2-1	TRBV7-9
CASSQARLEANVLTF	TGTGCCAGCAGCCAGGCACGTCTAGAGGCCAACGTCCTGACTTTC	-	-	TRBJ2-6	TRBV7-9
CASSHWTGGNTEAFF	TGTGCCAGCAGCCATTGGACAGGGGGGAACACTGAAGCTTTCTTT	TRBD1	-	TRBJ1-1	TRBV28
CSARGSPRGLSTDTQYF	TGCAGTGCTAGGGGTTCCCCGAGGGGACTTAGCACAGATACGCAGTATTTT	-	-	TRBJ2-3	TRBV20-1
CASSQETFDNQPQHF	TGCGCCAGCAGCCAAGAGACTTTCGACAATCAGCCCCAGCATTTT	-	few	TRBJ1-5	TRBV4-1
CASSLAEYNTEAFF	TGTGCCAGCAGCTTAGCTGAGTATAACACTGAAGCTTTCTTT	-	few	TRBJ1-1	TRBV7-6
CASSQDPGSAKNIQYF	TGTGCCAGCAGCCAAGATCCCGGGTCGGCCAAAAACATTCAGTACTTC	-	-	TRBJ2-4	TRBV14
CSVPIRQGPGYTF	TGCAGCGTCCCGATCCGACAGGGGCCTGGCTACACCTTC	TRBD1	few	TRBJ1-2	TRBV29-1
CASSWTGIGEKLFF	TGTGCCAGCAGTTGGACAGGGATCGGGGAAAAACTGTTTTTT	TRBD1	few	TRBJ1-4	TRBV12-3/TRBV12-4
CASSRQSGSNQPQHF	TGTGCCAGCAGTCGACAGTCGGGGAGTAATCAGCCCCAGCATTTT	-	few	TRBJ1-5	TRBV6-5
CSAQGRGANEKLFF	TGCAGTGCGCAAGGAAGGGGGGCGAATGAAAAACTGTTTTTT	-	-	TRBJ1-4	TRBV20-1
CASSTRDRNNQPQHF	TGTGCCAGCAGTACCCGGGACAGGAACAATCAGCCCCAGCATTTT	TRBD1	-	TRBJ1-5	TRBV6-6
CASSQDIGGGYEQFF	TGCGCCAGCAGCCAAGATATAGGGGGAGGATATGAGCAGTTCTTC	-	few	TRBJ2-1	TRBV4-1
CASNRETEAFF	TGTGCCAGCAACAGGGAAACTGAAGCTTTCTTT	-	-	TRBJ1-1	TRBV5-5
CASSLVEEAFF	TGTGCCAGCAGCTTAGTGGAGGAAGCTTTCTTT	-	-	TRBJ1-1	TRBV7-9
CASSYAGIGELFF	TGTGCCAGCAGTTACGCCGGGATCGGGGAGCTGTTTTTT	-	-	TRBJ2-2	TRBV6-1
CASSEAGTRGEQFF	TGTGCCAGCAGTGAAGCTGGGACTAGGGGTGAGCAGTTCTTC	TRBD2	many	TRBJ2-1	TRBV6-1
CASSNRDRGANEQFF	TGTGCCAGCAGTAACCGGGACAGGGGGGCCAATGAGCAGTTCTTC	TRBD1	-	TRBJ2-1	TRBV6-5
CSARGTSGEQYF	TGCAGTGCTAGGGGGACTAGCGGTGAGCAGTACTTC	TRBD2	few	TRBJ2-7	TRBV20-1
CASSLGPGGAGNTIYF	TGTGCCAGCAGCTTAGGGCCCGGAGGGGCTGGAAACACCATATATTTT	-	-	TRBJ1-3	TRBV7-6
CASRDRGLPPNYGYTF	TGTGCCAGCAGAGACAGGGGACTCCCTCCTAACTATGGCTACACCTTC	TRBD1	-	TRBJ1-2	TRBV6-2/TRBV6-3
CASSLGRPKDYGYTF	TGTGCCAGCAGCCTGGGACGCCCTAAGGACTATGGCTACACCTTC	-	-	TRBJ1-2	TRBV11-2
CASRRGGEGTQYF	TGTGCCAGTAGACGGGGGGGAGAAGGTACGCAGTATTTT	TRBD2	-	TRBJ2-3	TRBV5-4
CAISEGLLGSGELFF	TGTGCCATCAGCGAGGGACTTCTAGGTTCCGGGGAGCTGTTTTTT	-	-	TRBJ2-2	TRBV10-3
CALCPGPQFNEQFF	TGTGCCCTATGCCCGGGACCTCAGTTCAATGAGCAGTTCTTC	-	many	TRBJ2-1	TRBV7-9
CASSQDWAGGSGANVLTF	TGCGCCAGCAGCCAAGATTGGGCGGGGGGCTCTGGGGCCAACGTCCTGACTTTC	TRBD2	-	TRBJ2-6	TRBV4-3
CASSFEGQGYNEQFF	TGTGCCAGCAGTTTTGAGGGACAGGGGTACAATGAGCAGTTCTTC	TRBD1	-	TRBJ2-1	TRBV12-3/TRBV12-4
CASSLVPLRGNTIYF	TGTGCCAGCAGCTTAGTGCCCCTCCGCGGTAACACCATATATTTT	-	few	TRBJ1-3	TRBV7-8
CASSFLAGNTEAFF	TGTGCCAGCAGTTTCCTGGCAGGCAACACTGAAGCTTTCTTT	-	few	TRBJ1-1	TRBV27
CASSYVYEQYF	TGTGCCAGCAGTTACGTCTACGAGCAGTACTTC	-	many	TRBJ2-7	TRBV6-6
CAISELWTSLRDNEQFF	TGTGCCATCAGTGAGTTGTGGACTAGCCTGAGAGACAATGAGCAGTTCTTC	TRBD2	few	TRBJ2-1	TRBV10-3
CASSPHREHYGCTF	TGTGCCAGCAGCCCCCACCGGGAACACTATGGCTGCACCTTC	-	-	TRBJ1-2	TRBV6-1
CASSYGPGRDEAFF	TGTGCCAGCAGTTACGGACCCGGGCGGGATGAAGCTTTCTTT	-	-	TRBJ1-1	TRBV6-5
CASSQEGGRFNEQFF	TGTGCCAGCAGCCAAGAGGGGGGTCGTTTCAATGAGCAGTTCTTC	-	-	TRBJ2-1	TRBV4-2
CASSSPRRDLYSSTDTQYF	TGTGCCAGCAGCTCCCCTCGCAGGGATCTATACTCTAGCACAGATACGCAGTATTTT	-	many	TRBJ2-3	TRBV7-9
CASSHDRTGVPYEQYF	TGTGCCAGCAGTCACGACCGGACAGGGGTACCGTACGAGCAGTACTTC	TRBD1	few	TRBJ2-7	TRBV6-5
CASSPPGTGRDQPQHF	TGTGCCAGCAGCCCACCGGGCACCGGCCGGGATCAGCCCCAGCATTTT	-	few	TRBJ1-5	TRBV7-9
CASSQIPGQEAPGYGYTF	TGTGCCAGCAGCCAGATCCCGGGACAGGAGGCGCCCGGCTATGGCTACACCTTC	TRBD1	-	TRBJ1-2	TRBV7-2